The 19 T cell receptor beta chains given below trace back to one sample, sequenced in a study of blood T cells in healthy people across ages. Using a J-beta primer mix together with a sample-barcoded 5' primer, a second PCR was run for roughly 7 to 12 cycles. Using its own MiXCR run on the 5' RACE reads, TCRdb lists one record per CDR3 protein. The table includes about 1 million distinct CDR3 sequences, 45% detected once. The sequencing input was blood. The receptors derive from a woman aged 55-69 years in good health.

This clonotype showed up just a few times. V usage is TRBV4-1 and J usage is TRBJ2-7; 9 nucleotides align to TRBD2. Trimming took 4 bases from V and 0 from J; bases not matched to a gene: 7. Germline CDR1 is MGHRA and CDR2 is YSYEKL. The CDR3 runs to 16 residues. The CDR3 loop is CASSLIAGAPSYEQYF. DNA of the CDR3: TGCGCCAGCAGCCTCATAGCGGGAGCGCCCTCCTACGAGCAGTACTTC.

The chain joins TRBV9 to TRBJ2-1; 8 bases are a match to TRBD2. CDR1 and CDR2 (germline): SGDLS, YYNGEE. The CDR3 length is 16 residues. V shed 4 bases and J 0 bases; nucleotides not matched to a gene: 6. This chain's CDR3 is CASSLLADISYNEQFF. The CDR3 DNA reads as TGTGCCAGCAGCCTACTAGCGGATATCTCCTACAATGAGCAGTTCTTC. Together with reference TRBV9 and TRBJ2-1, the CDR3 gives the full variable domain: DSGVTQTPKHLITATGQRVTLRCSPRSGDLSVYWYQQSLDQGLQFLIQYYNGEERAKGNILERFSAQQFPDLHSELNLSSLELGDSALYFCASSLLADISYNEQFFGPGTRLTVL.

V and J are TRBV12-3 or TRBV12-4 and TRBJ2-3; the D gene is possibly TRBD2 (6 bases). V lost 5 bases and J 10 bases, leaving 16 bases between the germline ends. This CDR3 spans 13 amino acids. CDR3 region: CASSEAGTDSQYF. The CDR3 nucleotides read TGTGCCAGCAGTGAGGCGGGGACCGATTCGCAGTATTTT.

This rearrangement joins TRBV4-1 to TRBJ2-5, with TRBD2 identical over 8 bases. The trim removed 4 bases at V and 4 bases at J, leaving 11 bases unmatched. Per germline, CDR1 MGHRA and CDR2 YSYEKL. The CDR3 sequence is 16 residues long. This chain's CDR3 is CASSLTSGPVPETQYF. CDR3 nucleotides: TGCGCCAGCAGCCTTACTAGCGGCCCCGTCCCAGAGACCCAGTACTTC.

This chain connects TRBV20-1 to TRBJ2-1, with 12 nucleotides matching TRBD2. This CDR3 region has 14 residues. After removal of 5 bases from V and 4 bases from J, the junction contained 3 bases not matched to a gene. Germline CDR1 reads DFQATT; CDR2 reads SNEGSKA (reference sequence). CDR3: CSALTSGGYNEQFF. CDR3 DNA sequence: TGCAGTGCTTTGACTAGCGGGGGTTACAATGAGCAGTTCTTC.

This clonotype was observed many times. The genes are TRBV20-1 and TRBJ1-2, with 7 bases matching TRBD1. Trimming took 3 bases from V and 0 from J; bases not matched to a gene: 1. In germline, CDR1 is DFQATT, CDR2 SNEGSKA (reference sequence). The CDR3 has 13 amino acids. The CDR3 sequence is CSARGQTNYGYTF. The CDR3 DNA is TGCAGTGCTAGGGGACAGACTAACTATGGCTACACCTTC.

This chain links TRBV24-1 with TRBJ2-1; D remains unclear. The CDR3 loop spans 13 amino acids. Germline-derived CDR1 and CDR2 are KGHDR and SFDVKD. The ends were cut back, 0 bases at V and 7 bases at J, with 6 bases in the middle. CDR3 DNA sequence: TGTGCCACCAGTGATTTGTGGGGAAATGAGCAGTTCTTC. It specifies CATSDLWGNEQFF.

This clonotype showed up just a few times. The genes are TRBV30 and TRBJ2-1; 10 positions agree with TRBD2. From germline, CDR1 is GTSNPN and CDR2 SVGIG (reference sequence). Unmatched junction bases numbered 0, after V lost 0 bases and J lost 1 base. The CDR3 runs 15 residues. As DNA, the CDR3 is TGTGCCTGGAGTGTACTAGCGGGATCCTACAATGAGCAGTTCTTC. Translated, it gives CAWSVLAGSYNEQFF.

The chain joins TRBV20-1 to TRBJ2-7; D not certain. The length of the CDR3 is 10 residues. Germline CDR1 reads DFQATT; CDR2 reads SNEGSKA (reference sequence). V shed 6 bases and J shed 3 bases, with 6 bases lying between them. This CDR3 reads CSALHYEQYF. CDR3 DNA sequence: TGCAGTGCCCTACACTACGAGCAGTACTTC.

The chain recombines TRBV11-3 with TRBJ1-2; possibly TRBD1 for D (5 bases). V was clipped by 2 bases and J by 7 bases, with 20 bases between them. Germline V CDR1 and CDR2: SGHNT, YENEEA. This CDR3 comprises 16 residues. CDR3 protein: CASSLSGKREESGYTF. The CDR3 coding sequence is TGTGCCAGCAGCTTATCAGGGAAAAGGGAGGAGAGTGGCTACACCTTC.

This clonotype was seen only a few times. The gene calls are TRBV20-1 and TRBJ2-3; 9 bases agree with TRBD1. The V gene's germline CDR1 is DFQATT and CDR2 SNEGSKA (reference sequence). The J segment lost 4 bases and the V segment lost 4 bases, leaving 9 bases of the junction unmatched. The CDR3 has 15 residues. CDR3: CSATPLTGGSDTQYF. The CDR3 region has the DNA TGCAGTGCTACCCCGTTAACAGGGGGCTCAGATACGCAGTATTTT.

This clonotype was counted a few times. The CDR3 loop is CASSPRAGVENEQYF. As DNA, the CDR3 is TGTGCCAGCAGCCCAAGGGCGGGAGTAGAAAACGAGCAGTACTTC. The V and J genes are TRBV9 and TRBJ2-4; 7 nucleotides match TRBD2. The J call may be incorrect, as the DNA end agrees better with TRBJ2-7. Germline V gene sequence: CDR1 SGDLS, CDR2 YYNGEE. The CDR3 has 15 residues.

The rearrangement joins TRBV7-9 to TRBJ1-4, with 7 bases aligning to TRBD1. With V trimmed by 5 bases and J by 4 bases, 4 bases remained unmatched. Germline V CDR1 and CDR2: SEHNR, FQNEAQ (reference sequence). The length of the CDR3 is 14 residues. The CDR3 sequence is CASSATGINEKLFF. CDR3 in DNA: TGTGCCAGCAGCGCGACAGGGATTAATGAAAAACTGTTTTTT.

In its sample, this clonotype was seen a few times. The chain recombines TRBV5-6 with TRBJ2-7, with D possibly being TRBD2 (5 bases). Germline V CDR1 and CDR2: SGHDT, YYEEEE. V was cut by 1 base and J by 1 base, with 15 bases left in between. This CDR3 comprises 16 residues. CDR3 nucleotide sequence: TGTGCCAGCAGCTTGTCGAGGGCCTACCTGTCCTACGAGCAGTACTTC. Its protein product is CASSLSRAYLSYEQYF.

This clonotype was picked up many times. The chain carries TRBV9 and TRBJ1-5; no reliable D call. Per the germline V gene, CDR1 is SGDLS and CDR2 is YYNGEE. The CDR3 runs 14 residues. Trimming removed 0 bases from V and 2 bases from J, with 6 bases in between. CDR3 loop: CASSVGGGNQPQHF. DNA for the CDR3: TGTGCCAGCAGCGTAGGTGGGGGCAATCAGCCCCAGCATTTT.

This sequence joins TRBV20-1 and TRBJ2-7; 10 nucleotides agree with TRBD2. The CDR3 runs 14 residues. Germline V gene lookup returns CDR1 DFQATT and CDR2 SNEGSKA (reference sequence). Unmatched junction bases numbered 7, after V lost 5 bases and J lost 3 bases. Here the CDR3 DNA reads TGCAGTGCTTGCGGACTAGCGGAAAGCTACGAGCAGTACTTC. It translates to CSACGLAESYEQYF.

The CDR3 DNA follows: TGTGCCACCAGCAGTGGGACAGGGTGGAACACTGAAGCTTTCTTT. It translates to CATSSGTGWNTEAFF. The rearrangement uses TRBV15 and TRBJ1-1; TRBD1 matches 9 bases. The ends lost 3 bases at V and 1 base at J; junction bases unmatched: 3. Germline assignment: CDR1 LNHNV and CDR2 YYDKDF (reference sequence). The CDR3 spans 15 residues.

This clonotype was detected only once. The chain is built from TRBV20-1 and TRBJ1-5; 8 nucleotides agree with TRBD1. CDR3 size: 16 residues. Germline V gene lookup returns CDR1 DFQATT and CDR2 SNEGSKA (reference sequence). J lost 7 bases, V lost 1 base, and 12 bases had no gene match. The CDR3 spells CSARADGQGRVQPQHF. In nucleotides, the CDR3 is TGCAGTGCTAGAGCGGACGGACAGGGTAGGGTGCAGCCCCAGCATTTT.

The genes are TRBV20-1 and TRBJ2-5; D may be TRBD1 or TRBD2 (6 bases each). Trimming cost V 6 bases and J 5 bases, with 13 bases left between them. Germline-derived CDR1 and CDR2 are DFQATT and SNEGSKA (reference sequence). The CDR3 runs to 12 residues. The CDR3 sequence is CSAEGGRETQYF. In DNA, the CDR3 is TGCAGTGCGGAGGGGGGCCGGGAGACCCAGTACTTC.